These 25 T cell receptor beta chains came from one sample sequenced in a study of blood T cell repertoires in COVID-19 (dated by TCRdb to between 2020 and 2021). The library relied on the immunoSEQ multiplex PCR assay. Sourced from immuneACCESS, this table was stored by TCRdb with only in-frame sequences that have V and J called. A share of the clones is absent; for the studies checked, an unresolved V gene accounts for under half, and the remainder has no known explanation. The sample records some 150,000 clones, 70% to 85% of which are singletons. Jointly, the top ten make up more than 5.5% of the sample. The specimen was peripheral blood. These receptor sequences come from a woman between 50 and 59 years old in a cohort sampled during active or convalescent COVID-19.

Only a few counts were recorded for this clone. V gene TRBV5-8 combines with J gene TRBJ2-2, with 7 bases lining up with TRBD1. The junction had 10 bases not matched to a gene; V was cut back by 4 bases and J by 4 bases. The CDR3 is 16 residues long. Per germline, CDR1 SGHTS and CDR2 YDEGEE. The CDR3 nucleotides read TGTGCCAGCAGCAAACCACAGGGGTCGCGCACCGGGGAGCTGTTTTTT. Its translation: CASSKPQGSRTGELFF.

The chain is built from TRBV13 and TRBJ1-6; 7 nucleotides align to TRBD1. Germline CDR1 reads PRHDT; CDR2 reads FYEKMQ (reference sequence). The junction had 4 bases not matched to a gene; V was cut back by 4 bases and J by 7 bases. The length of the CDR3 is 14 residues. This chain's CDR3 is CASSYRGGNSPLHF. The CDR3 nucleotides read TGTGCCAGCAGCTACAGGGGTGGAAATTCACCCCTCCACTTT.

The chain couples TRBV15 to TRBJ2-1; TRBD1 matches 9 bases. The CDR3 sequence is 17 residues long. V shed 3 bases and J 1 base; nucleotides not matched to a gene: 7. CDR1 and CDR2 from the germline V gene are LNHNV and YYDKDF (reference sequence). CDR3 DNA sequence: TGTGCCACCAGCAGTGACAGGGGGTCGGGGTCCTACAATGAGCAGTTCTTC. Translated, it gives CATSSDRGSGSYNEQFF. Drawing the rest from reference TRBV15 and TRBJ2-1, the complete variable domain is DAMVIQNPRYQVTQFGKPVTLSCSQTLNHNVMYWYQQKSSQAPKLLFHYYDKDFNNEADTPDNFQSRRPNTSFCFLDIRSPGLGDTAMYLCATSSDRGSGSYNEQFFGPGTRLTVL.

The rearrangement links TRBV7-9 to TRBJ1-2; TRBD1 agrees at 8 bases. CDR1 SEHNR and CDR2 FQNEAQ come from the germline V gene (reference sequence). With V trimmed by 2 bases and J by 8 bases, 19 bases remained unmatched. The CDR3 covers 18 residues. CDR3 amino acids: CASSLRSGSGQEEGGYTF. The CDR3 DNA sequence: TGTGCCAGCAGCTTACGTTCCGGTTCGGGACAGGAGGAAGGGGGCTACACCTTC.

This clone was detected once. V and J are TRBV11-1 and TRBJ1-6, with 8 positions matching TRBD1. Germline lookup yields CDR1 SGHAT and CDR2 FQDESV (reference sequence). Trimming cost V 0 bases and J 11 bases; bases outside gene matches: 6. The length of the CDR3 is 15 residues. In DNA form, the CDR3 reads TGTGCCAGCAGCTTAGCCCCGACAGGGGCGGCACCCCTCCACTTT. It translates to CASSLAPTGAAPLHF. The full variable domain, completed using reference TRBV11-1 and TRBJ1-6, is EAEVAQSPRYKITEKSQAVAFWCDPISGHATLYWYRQILGQGPELLVQFQDESVVDDSQLPKDRFSAERLKGVDSTLKIQPAELGDSAMYLCASSLAPTGAAPLHFGNGTRLTVT.

The chain has TRBV6-2 or TRBV6-3 and TRBJ1-5, with D uncertain. CDR3 length equals 16 residues. Trimming took 1 base from V and 0 from J, leaving 10 bases between them. CDR1 and CDR2 (germline): MNHEY, SVGEGT. The chain's CDR3 is CASSYWGENSNQPQHF. DNA of the CDR3: TGTGCCAGCAGTTACTGGGGAGAAAATAGCAATCAGCCCCAGCATTTT.

The J gene is TRBJ1-2, the V gene TRBV6-5, with D possibly being TRBD1 (6 bases). CDR1 and CDR2 (germline): MNHEY, SVGAGI. V lost 6 bases to trimming and J lost 8 bases, with 10 bases between them. The CDR3 runs to 11 residues. The CDR3 bases are TGTGCCAGCAGAAACGGACAGGGCTACACCTTC. Its translation: CASRNGQGYTF.

The chain is built from TRBV4-1 and TRBJ1-6; D may be TRBD1 (6 bases). Per germline, CDR1 MGHRA and CDR2 YSYEKL. Trimming left V 4 bases short and J 7 bases short, with 17 bases between. This CDR3 contains 16 residues. CDR3 DNA sequence: TGCGCCAGCAGCCCCCTTGGGGGCAGGGAGAATTCACCCCTCCACTTT. Translation gives CASSPLGGRENSPLHF.

The chain links TRBV2 to TRBJ1-1, with D possibly TRBD1 on 6 matching bases. CDR3 size: 13 residues. Germline assignment: CDR1 SNHLY and CDR2 FYNNEI. Between the trimmed V and J ends, which lost 6 bases and 1 base, there was a span of 9 bases. The CDR3 sequence is CASSADRNTEAFF. In nucleotides, the CDR3 is TGTGCCAGCAGCGCGGACAGGAACACTGAAGCTTTCTTT.

The chain joins TRBV9 to TRBJ2-2, with 12 bases identical to TRBD2. Germline V gives CDR1 SGDLS, CDR2 YYNGEE. The CDR3 covers 16 residues. V lost 4 bases and J lost 0; bases outside the gene matches: 1. In DNA, the CDR3 is TGTGCCAGCAGCCTAGCGGGGGGGACGAACACCGGGGAGCTGTTTTTT. It specifies CASSLAGGTNTGELFF.

Note on this clone: A junction end diverges from the germline sequence, so it may reflect a read error. CDR3: CVSSAERLRRELFF. The CDR3 DNA is TGTGTCAGCAGCGCCGAGCGGCTGCGACGGGAGCTGTTTTTT. The chain employs TRBV6-2 or TRBV6-3 and TRBJ2-2, with a weak D call TRBD2 (5 bases). This CDR3 comprises 14 residues. Per the germline V gene, CDR1 is MNHEY and CDR2 is SVGEGT.

The chain uses TRBV7-8 and TRBJ1-2; the D is unclear. With 5 bases removed from V and 0 bases from J, the gap between germline ends came to 16 bases. The CDR3 consists of 16 residues. Germline CDR1 reads SGHVS; CDR2 reads FQNEAQ. The CDR3 is CASSLGGATSNYGYTF. CDR3 DNA: TGTGCCAGCAGCCTAGGTGGTGCAACTTCTAACTATGGCTACACCTTC.

This chain connects TRBV19 to TRBJ1-1, with a weak D call TRBD1 (6 bases). Trimming removed 0 bases at V and 10 bases at J, with 21 bases between. The V gene's germline CDR1 is LNHDA and CDR2 SQIVND (reference sequence). The CDR3 covers 16 residues. In DNA, the CDR3 is TGTGCCAGTAGTATAGAAAGGGGGGGGCCCGTCCGCTCAGCTTTCTTT. Translating gives CASSIERGGPVRSAFF. Using reference TRBV19 and TRBJ1-1 for the parts outside the CDR3, the full variable domain is DGGITQSPKYLFRKEGQNVTLSCEQNLNHDAMYWYRQDPGQGLRLIYYSQIVNDFQKGDIAEGYSVSREKKESFPLTVTSAQKNPTAFYLCASSIERGGPVRSAFFGQGTRLTVV.

Note on this clone: This specimen includes other DNA sequences encoding the same CDR3. The chain has TRBV2 and TRBJ1-5; 8 bases fit TRBD1. The CDR3 totals 13 residues. The V and J ends lost 6 bases and 4 bases, in that order; junction bases with no gene match: 2. CDR1 and CDR2 (germline): SNHLY, FYNNEI. The CDR3 here is CASRRQGNQPQHF. The CDR3 coding sequence is TGTGCCAGCAGAAGACAGGGGAATCAGCCCCAGCATTTT.

The chain links TRBV5-8 to TRBJ1-2; D uncertain. CDR3 length: 12 amino acids. V dropped 0 bases and J dropped 5 bases, with 5 bases sitting between them. Germline values: CDR1 SGHTS, CDR2 YDEGEE. In nucleotides, the CDR3 is TGTGCCAGCAGCTTGGATTCGTATGGCTACACCTTC. Its translation is CASSLDSYGYTF.

This rearrangement joins TRBV12-3 or TRBV12-4 to TRBJ2-1; TRBD2 might be the D (5 bases). V lost 7 bases and J lost 5, with 12 bases in between. The CDR3 consists of 13 residues. CDR3 coding DNA: TGTGCCAGCATTCGGGATTATGACAATGAGCAGTTCTTC. Protein: CASIRDYDNEQFF.

The V and J genes are TRBV6-5 and TRBJ2-5; 8 bases are a match to TRBD1. The germline V gene has CDR1 MNHEY and CDR2 SVGAGI. The CDR3 runs to 14 residues. Trimming cost V 6 bases and J 2 bases; bases outside gene matches: 5. CDR3 coding DNA: TGTGCCAGCAGACCCGACAGGGGTCAAGAGACCCAGTACTTC. Translating it yields CASRPDRGQETQYF.

The V call is TRBV19, the J call TRBJ2-3; 8 bases fit TRBD2. V shed 6 bases and J 3 bases; nucleotides not matched to a gene: 8. The V gene's germline CDR1 is LNHDA and CDR2 SQIVND (reference sequence). There are 15 residues in the CDR3. The CDR3 region is CASRDPGGPTDTQYF. CDR3 DNA: TGTGCCAGTAGGGACCCGGGGGGGCCGACAGATACGCAGTATTTT.

The V call is TRBV18, the J call TRBJ1-3; a weak D match, TRBD1 (6 bases). The ends were cut back, 6 bases at V and 6 bases at J, with 18 bases in the middle. The germline gives CDR1 KGHSH, CDR2 LQKENI. The CDR3 runs 15 residues. CDR3 coding DNA: TGTGCCAGCTCGCAAGGTTCGGGGGGCGAAAACACCATATATTTT. Translation: CASSQGSGGENTIYF.

Here the CDR3 reads CASSYRSDNYGYTF. CDR3 in DNA: TGTGCCAGCAGTTATCGGAGCGACAACTATGGCTACACCTTC. This chain uses TRBV6-6 with TRBJ1-2; unclear D gene. Between the trimmed V and J ends, which lost 3 bases and 2 bases, there was a span of 10 bases. Per the germline V gene, CDR1 is MNHNY and CDR2 is SVGAGI (reference sequence). This CDR3 is built from 14 residues.

This clone was detected a few times. The CDR3 is CASSPPKGVDYGYTF. DNA of the CDR3: TGTGCCAGCTCACCACCTAAGGGGGTGGACTATGGCTACACCTTC. The chain recombines TRBV18 with TRBJ1-2; the D gene is possibly TRBD1 (6 bases). The CDR3 loop spans 15 amino acids. The V and J ends lost 0 bases and 3 bases respectively, with 11 bases between them. The V gene's germline CDR1 is KGHSH and CDR2 LQKENI.

J is TRBJ2-1 and V is TRBV5-1, with 13 bases fitting TRBD2. The CDR3 covers 13 residues. The germline V gene encodes CDR1 SGHRS and CDR2 YFSETQ. Germline trimming cut 6 bases from V and 8 bases from J; bases unmatched to any gene: 2. The CDR3, as DNA: TGCGCCAGCACGGGACTAGCGGGGTATGAGCAGTTCTTC. This gives the protein CASTGLAGYEQFF.

This rearrangement joins TRBV19 to TRBJ2-2, with TRBD2 identical over 15 bases. Germline V gene data show CDR1 as LNHDA and CDR2 as SQIVND (reference sequence). Trimming cost V 5 bases and J 7 bases; bases outside gene matches: 5. The CDR3 sequence is 16 residues long. The CDR3 bases are TGTGCCAGTAGTTCCTGGACTAGCGGGGGGGTCGGGGAGCTGTTTTTT. This gives the protein CASSSWTSGGVGELFF.

The rearrangement uses TRBV5-5 and TRBJ2-7; D is unresolved. From germline, CDR1 is SGHKS and CDR2 YYEKEE (reference sequence). The length of the CDR3 is 13 residues. The V end lost 1 base, the J end lost 4 bases, and 9 bases lay between the germline ends. The CDR3 sequence: CASSLPRTYEQYF. The CDR3 nucleotides read TGTGCCAGCAGCTTGCCCAGAACGTACGAGCAGTACTTC.

The J gene is TRBJ2-3, the V gene TRBV5-1, with 7 positions matching TRBD2. The CDR3 loop spans 15 amino acids. Losses at the gene ends were 2 bases for V and 3 bases for J; bases not matched to a gene: 6. From germline, CDR1 is SGHRS and CDR2 YFSETQ. The CDR3 protein is CASSFLGGGTDTQYF. In nucleotides, the CDR3 is TGCGCCAGCAGCTTCTTGGGGGGAGGGACAGATACGCAGTATTTT.